These 27 T cell receptor beta chains originate from one sample sequenced in a study of technical replicates of blood from a few donors. This table comes from immunoSEQ multiplex PCR, and its TCRdb copy is limited to in-frame clones, with some not included. The repertoire holds more than 60,000 clones, with around 94% as singletons. The specimen sequenced was T cells isolated from PBMCs. The source of these receptors is a human donor in good health.

V and J are TRBV14 and TRBJ2-5; 11 bases are shared with TRBD2. Germline loops: CDR1 SGHDN, CDR2 FVKESK. Losses at the gene ends were 1 base for V and 3 bases for J; bases not matched to a gene: 1. The CDR3 has 15 amino acids. In DNA, the CDR3 is TGTGCCAGCAGCCAAGGACTAGCGGGAAAAGAGACCCAGTACTTC. Its translation is CASSQGLAGKETQYF.

The chain carries TRBV27 and TRBJ2-1; the D is unclear. This CDR3 region has 12 residues. Trimming removed 6 bases from V and 7 bases from J, with 10 bases in between. Per the germline V gene, CDR1 is MNHEY and CDR2 is SMNVEV (reference sequence). The CDR3 sequence is CASSELGNEQFF. The CDR3 nucleotides read TGTGCCAGCAGCGAGCTAGGAAATGAGCAGTTCTTC.

This clone was observed a single time. The chain combines TRBV5-1 with TRBJ2-2, with TRBD2 matching over 8 bases. V was pared by 5 bases and J by 6 bases, with 12 bases of the junction left unmatched. CDR3 size: 16 residues. Germline assignment: CDR1 SGHRS and CDR2 YFSETQ. CDR3 sequence: CASSLLSTSAPGELFF. CDR3 in DNA: TGCGCCAGCAGTCTACTTTCGACTAGCGCCCCCGGGGAGCTGTTTTTT.

The CDR3 loop reads CASSLGQGMSWELFF. CDR3 in DNA: TGTGCCAGCAGCTTGGGACAGGGGATGTCCTGGGAGCTGTTTTTT. The genes are TRBV5-6 and TRBJ2-2, with 8 bases matching TRBD1. J gave up 9 bases and V 0 bases, and 7 bases lay outside the gene matches. The CDR3 runs 15 residues. Germline-derived CDR1 and CDR2 are SGHDT and YYEEEE. Looking up the rest from reference TRBV5-6 and TRBJ2-2 gives the full variable domain: DAGVTQSPTHLIKTRGQQVTLRCSPKSGHDTVSWYQQALGQGPQFIFQYYEEEERQRGNFPDRFSGHQFPNYSSELNVNALLLGDSALYLCASSLGQGMSWELFFGEGSRLTVL.

A single count supports this clone. The chain recombines TRBV30 with TRBJ2-1; 7 bases are a match to TRBD2. The germline CDR1 and CDR2 sequences are GTSNPN and SVGIG (reference sequence). Losses at the gene ends were 4 bases for V and 2 bases for J; bases not matched to a gene: 5. The CDR3 runs 14 residues. CDR3 protein: CAWNGLVTYNEQFF. CDR3 coding DNA: TGTGCCTGGAACGGACTAGTCACCTACAATGAGCAGTTCTTC. Drawing the rest from reference TRBV30 and TRBJ2-1, the complete variable domain is SQTIHQWPATLVQPVGSPLSLECTVEGTSNPNLYWYRQAAGRGLQLLFYSVGIGQISSEVPQNLSASRPQDRQFILSSKKLLLSDSGFYLCAWNGLVTYNEQFFGPGTRLTVL.

The chain joins TRBV7-9 to TRBJ2-5; 7 bases match TRBD1. Germline V gene data show CDR1 as SEHNR and CDR2 as FQNEAQ (reference sequence). This CDR3 region has 13 residues. The junction had 5 bases not matched to a gene; V was cut back by 5 bases and J by 5 bases. The CDR3 region is CASSPQGVETQYF. The CDR3 DNA follows: TGTGCCAGCAGCCCCCAGGGGGTCGAGACCCAGTACTTC.

The CDR3 protein is CASSVQGARGYTF. The CDR3, as DNA: TGTGCCAGCAGCGTACAGGGGGCCAGAGGCTACACCTTC. This chain connects TRBV9 to TRBJ1-2, with 8 bases fitting TRBD1. The J segment lost 8 bases and the V segment lost 1 base, leaving 4 bases of the junction unmatched. The CDR3 length is 13 residues. The germline gives CDR1 SGDLS, CDR2 YYNGEE.

V is TRBV19 and J is TRBJ2-5, with 9 bases identical to TRBD1. This CDR3 is 13 amino acids long. Per germline, CDR1 LNHDA and CDR2 SQIVND (reference sequence). The V segment lost 5 bases and the J segment 3 bases; nucleotides outside the gene matches: 1. The CDR3 sequence: CASSGDREETQYF. Here the CDR3 DNA reads TGTGCCAGTAGTGGGGACAGGGAAGAGACCCAGTACTTC.

V is TRBV27 and J is TRBJ1-1, with D uncertain. V was cut by 0 bases and J by 5 bases, with 13 bases left in between. Germline V gene lookup returns CDR1 MNHEY and CDR2 SMNVEV (reference sequence). The CDR3 consists of 15 residues. The CDR3 sequence is CASSLSYLLETEAFF. The CDR3 nucleotides are TGTGCCAGCAGTTTATCGTACCTACTAGAAACTGAAGCTTTCTTT.

This clone was seen a single time. This chain uses TRBV14 with TRBJ2-3, with TRBD2 identical over 8 bases. Trimming removed 0 bases from V and 4 bases from J; junction bases left unmatched: 0. Germline V gene lookup returns CDR1 SGHDN and CDR2 FVKESK. The CDR3 is 14 residues long. The CDR3 spells CASSQEREADTQYF. CDR3 DNA sequence: TGTGCCAGCAGCCAAGAGCGGGAGGCAGATACGCAGTATTTT. Combining the CDR3 with reference TRBV14 and TRBJ2-3 gives the whole variable domain EAGVTQFPSHSVIEKGQTVTLRCDPISGHDNLYWYRRVMGKEIKFLLHFVKESKQDESGMPNNRFLAERTGGTYSTLKVQPAELEDSGVYFCASSQEREADTQYFGPGTRLTVL.

This clone is a singleton in its sample. V gene TRBV19 combines with J gene TRBJ2-5; D might be TRBD1 (5 bases). CDR3 size: 15 residues. Trimming shortened V by 1 base and J by 5 bases, and 14 bases separated the two germline ends. Germline V gives CDR1 LNHDA, CDR2 SQIVND (reference sequence). The CDR3 DNA reads as TGTGCCAGTAGTATAGTAGCCAGGGATCGGGAGACCCAGTACTTC. Translated: CASSIVARDRETQYF.

This sequence joins TRBV2 and TRBJ1-2; D is possibly TRBD1 (5 bases). V was pared by 9 bases and J by 5 bases, with 7 bases between. The CDR3 sequence is 10 residues long. Germline CDR1 and CDR2: SNHLY and FYNNEI. For the CDR3, the DNA is TGTGCCAGACAGGAATATGGCTACACCTTC. Translated, it gives CARQEYGYTF.

V is TRBV6-5 and J is TRBJ2-1, with a possible D match to TRBD1 (6 bases). The V end lost 4 bases, the J end lost 11 bases, and 9 bases lay between the germline ends. The CDR3 is made up of 11 amino acids. Germline V gene sequence: CDR1 MNHEY, CDR2 SVGAGI. CDR3 in amino acids: CASSFGQKQFF. CDR3 coding DNA: TGTGCCAGCAGTTTTGGACAGAAGCAGTTCTTC.

V is TRBV4-2 and J is TRBJ1-5, with D possibly matching TRBD1 (6 bases). This CDR3 comprises 17 residues. The V end lost 1 base, the J end lost 2 bases, and 15 bases lay between the germline ends. The V gene's germline CDR1 is LGHNA and CDR2 YNFKEQ. The CDR3 bases are TGTGCCAGCAGCCAAGTTCTTCCAGGGGCCGGCAATCAGCCCCAGCATTTT. This encodes CASSQVLPGAGNQPQHF.

This chain uses TRBV7-8 with TRBJ2-1; D not certain. This CDR3 has 12 amino acids. Trimming left V 1 base short and J 13 bases short, with 11 bases between. Germline lookup yields CDR1 SGHVS and CDR2 FQNEAQ. In nucleotides, the CDR3 is TGTGCCAGCAGCTTAGGGGTGGAGTCCCAGTTCTTC. Amino acids: CASSLGVESQFF.

This sequence joins TRBV28 and TRBJ1-1; D gene uncertain. The germline V gene encodes CDR1 MDHEN and CDR2 SYDVKM. The V and J ends lost 4 bases and 5 bases respectively, with 5 bases between them. The CDR3 length is 11 residues. This chain's CDR3 is CASSSQTEAFF. The CDR3 coding sequence is TGTGCCAGCAGTTCCCAAACTGAAGCTTTCTTT.

V usage is TRBV4-1 and J usage is TRBJ1-5, with TRBD1 as a possible D gene (5 bases). The CDR3 loop spans 16 amino acids. CDR1 and CDR2 (germline): MGHRA, YSYEKL. The V and J ends lost 1 base and 3 bases respectively, with 13 bases between them. CDR3 loop: CASSQGRQGNNQPQHF. CDR3 nucleotide sequence: TGCGCCAGCAGCCAAGGCCGCCAGGGTAACAATCAGCCCCAGCATTTT.

The genes are TRBV4-1 and TRBJ2-1; TRBD2 aligns across 7 bases. J gave up 6 bases and V 3 bases, and 5 bases lay outside the gene matches. The CDR3 has 14 amino acids. The V gene's germline CDR1 is MGHRA and CDR2 YSYEKL. In DNA form, the CDR3 reads TGCGCCAGCAGCCAGAGACTAGCCCGCAATGAGCAGTTCTTC. It specifies CASSQRLARNEQFF.

The chain has TRBV6-1 and TRBJ2-7; D remains unclear. The germline gives CDR1 MNHNS, CDR2 SASEGT. The CDR3 runs to 13 residues. With 5 bases removed from V and 0 bases from J, the gap between germline ends came to 8 bases. The CDR3 sequence is CASSPFSSYEQYF. As DNA, the CDR3 is TGTGCCAGCAGTCCTTTTAGCTCCTACGAGCAGTACTTC.

The chain uses TRBV6-1 and TRBJ2-3; weak D call: TRBD1 (6 bases). V was pared by 6 bases and J by 5 bases, with 9 bases between. Germline CDR1 and CDR2: MNHNS and SASEGT. The CDR3 is made up of 12 amino acids. CDR3 in amino acids: CASRRGKDTQYF. CDR3 sequence (DNA): TGTGCCAGCAGGAGGGGGAAAGATACGCAGTATTTT.

V gene TRBV4-3 combines with J gene TRBJ2-1; 9 bases line up with TRBD2. The CDR3 has 16 amino acids. CDR1 is LGHNA, CDR2 YSLEER, per germline. J lost 8 bases, V lost 4 bases, and 12 bases had no gene match. CDR3 coding DNA: TGCGCCAGCAGCCCACTACTTAGCGGGAGCCTAGATGAGCAGTTCTTC. It encodes CASSPLLSGSLDEQFF.

V usage is TRBV13 and J usage is TRBJ2-1, with D perhaps matching TRBD1 (6 bases). The germline V gene has CDR1 PRHDT and CDR2 FYEKMQ (reference sequence). Deletions cut 3 bases from V and 7 bases from J, with 19 bases between. The CDR3 length is 16 residues. The CDR3 sequence: CASSLESQGNSNEQFF. The CDR3, as DNA: TGTGCCAGCAGCTTGGAGAGCCAGGGGAATAGTAATGAGCAGTTCTTC.

J is TRBJ2-2 and V is TRBV9; 14 positions match TRBD2. Germline V gene lookup returns CDR1 SGDLS and CDR2 YYNGEE. The J segment lost 7 bases and the V segment lost 3 bases, leaving 5 bases of the junction unmatched. The CDR3 is 16 residues long. The CDR3 protein is CASSARTSGRFGELFF. For the CDR3, the DNA is TGTGCCAGCAGCGCGAGGACTAGCGGGAGGTTCGGGGAGCTGTTTTTT.

This chain uses TRBV11-1 with TRBJ2-1; TRBD1 agrees at 9 bases. Germline values: CDR1 SGHAT, CDR2 FQDESV (reference sequence). V shed 4 bases, J shed 3 bases, and the junction held 4 bases outside the gene matches. CDR3 size: 15 residues. This chain's CDR3 is CASSSRDRDYNEQFF. CDR3 nucleotide sequence: TGTGCCAGCAGCTCCCGGGACAGGGACTACAATGAGCAGTTCTTC.

The chain employs TRBV15 and TRBJ2-7; 7 bases are shared with TRBD2. The CDR3 has 15 amino acids. Germline CDR1 is LNHNV and CDR2 is YYDKDF (reference sequence). V dropped 0 bases and J dropped 2; count of bases not matched to a gene: 4. The CDR3 nucleotides read TGTGCCACCAGCAGAGAGAGGGGAGGGCCCTACGAGCAGTACTTC. The encoded protein is CATSRERGGPYEQYF.

The chain is built from TRBV14 and TRBJ2-1, with TRBD2 matching 10 bases. The length of the CDR3 is 18 residues. Trimming cost V 0 bases and J 4 bases; bases outside gene matches: 9. Looked up from germline, CDR1 is SGHDN and CDR2 is FVKESK. The DNA for the CDR3 is TGTGCCAGCAGCCAAGACCGAGCGGGAGGGCCTGGGTACAATGAGCAGTTCTTC. It specifies CASSQDRAGGPGYNEQFF.

CDR3 residues: CASSKEREVKDTQYF. CDR3 DNA: TGTGCCAGCAGCAAAGAGCGGGAGGTTAAAGATACGCAGTATTTT. The chain combines TRBV21-1 with TRBJ2-3; the D call of TRBD2 is as the table states it, not checked on the DNA. TRBV21-1 represents a pseudogene. The CDR3 loop spans 15 amino acids.